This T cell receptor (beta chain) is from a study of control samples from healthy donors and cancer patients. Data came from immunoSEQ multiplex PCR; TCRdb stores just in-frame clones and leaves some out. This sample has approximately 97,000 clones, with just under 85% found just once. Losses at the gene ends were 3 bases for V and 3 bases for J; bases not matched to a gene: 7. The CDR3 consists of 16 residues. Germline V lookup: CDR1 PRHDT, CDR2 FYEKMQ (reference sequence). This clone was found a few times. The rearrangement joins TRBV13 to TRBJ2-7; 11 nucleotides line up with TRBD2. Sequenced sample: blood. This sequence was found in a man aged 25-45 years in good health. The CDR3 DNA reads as TGTGCCAGCAGCTTGGGGCTAGCGGGGGGTAGCTACGAGCAGTACTTC. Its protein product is CASSLGLAGGSYEQYF.